The 4 T cell receptor beta chains below come from one sample, sequenced in a study of T cell changes during pregnancy in multiple sclerosis (dated by TCRdb to between 2019 and 2020). Libraries came from the immunoSEQ multiplex PCR assay. TCRdb re-hosts the immuneACCESS table, in-frame sequences only. Its copies lack some clones; in the studies checked, an unresolved V gene accounts for under half of them, and the cause for the rest is not known. The sample has tens of thousands of clones on record, roughly nine tenths of them singletons. The ten largest clones add up to roughly 1.2% of the sample. Sample: CD4+ T cells from peripheral blood mononuclear cells, taken in the first trimester of pregnancy. The source is a female donor with multiple sclerosis, enrolled in a pregnancy study.

The V and J genes are TRBV5-1 and TRBJ2-3, with TRBD2 as a possible D gene (5 bases). The CDR3 loop spans 14 amino acids. The germline gives CDR1 SGHRS, CDR2 YFSETQ. V gave up 2 bases and J gave up 5 bases, with 12 bases separating them. For the CDR3, the DNA is TGCGCCAGCAGCTTTAGAGGGAGTGAAGATACGCAGTATTTT. It is translated as CASSFRGSEDTQYF.

The chain recombines TRBV16 with TRBJ2-1; D might be TRBD2 (5 bases). There are 15 residues in the CDR3. Germline V gene lookup returns CDR1 KGHSY and CDR2 FQNENV. Trimming pared 0 bases from V and 4 bases from J, leaving 10 bases between. The CDR3 region is CASSQSEAEYNEQFF. The CDR3, as DNA: TGTGCCAGCAGCCAATCGGAAGCGGAGTACAATGAGCAGTTCTTC. The full variable domain, with the rest looked up from reference TRBV16 and TRBJ2-1, is GEEVAQTPKHLVRGEGQKAKLYCAPIKGHSYVFWYQQVLKNEFKFLISFQNENVFDETGMPKERFSAKCLPNSPCSLEIQATKLEDSAVYFCASSQSEAEYNEQFFGPGTRLTVL.

The rearrangement uses TRBV7-9 and TRBJ2-2; no definite D call. V was shortened by 4 bases and J by 0 bases, with 9 bases between the two germline ends. CDR3 length: 15 residues. Germline V lookup: CDR1 SEHNR, CDR2 FQNEAQ (reference sequence). The DNA of the CDR3 is TGTGCCAGCAGCTCCAAACAAGCGAACACCGGGGAGCTGTTTTTT. The encoded protein is CASSSKQANTGELFF.

The chain carries TRBV2 and TRBJ2-1; 16 bases agree with TRBD2. The V and J ends lost 10 bases and 8 bases, in that order; junction bases with no gene match: 11. The CDR3 is 16 amino acids. Germline-derived CDR1 and CDR2 are SNHLY and FYNNEI. CDR3 in DNA: TGTGCCACCTCCGGGACTAGCGGGAGGGCCGCGGATGAGCAGTTCTTC. It is translated as CATSGTSGRAADEQFF.